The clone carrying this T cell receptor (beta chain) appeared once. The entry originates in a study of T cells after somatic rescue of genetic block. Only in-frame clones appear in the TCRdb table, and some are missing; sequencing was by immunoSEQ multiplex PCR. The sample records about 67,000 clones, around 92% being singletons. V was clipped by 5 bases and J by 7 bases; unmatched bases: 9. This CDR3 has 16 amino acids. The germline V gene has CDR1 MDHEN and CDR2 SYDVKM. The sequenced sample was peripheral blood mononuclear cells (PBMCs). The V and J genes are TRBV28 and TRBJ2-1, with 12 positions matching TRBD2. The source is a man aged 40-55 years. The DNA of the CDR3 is TGTGCCAGCAGTCACCCGACTAGCGGGAGATTGAATGAGCAGTTCTTC. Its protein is CASSHPTSGRLNEQFF. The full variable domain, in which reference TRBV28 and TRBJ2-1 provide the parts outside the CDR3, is DVKVTQSSRYLVKRTGEKVFLECVQDMDHENMFWYRQDPGLGLRLIYFSYDVKMKEKGDIPEGYSVSREKKERFSLILESASTNQTSMYLCASSHPTSGRLNEQFFGPGTRLTVL.